This TCR beta chain was sequenced during a study of cytomegalovirus exposure and HLA in healthy donors. About the study: Researchers found that approximately 85% of 350 to 500 genotyped donors fell within the Caucasian-associated ancestry cluster. Findings of the study overall: Productive rates of about 90% or about 30% were seen for most TCR beta V segments in an earlier analysis.

On this clone: Its antigen is unknown.

PCR involved 60 Vbeta and 13 Jbeta primers. TCRdb's table, derived via immunoSEQ multiplex PCR, lists solely in-frame clones and lacks some. The sample has some 150,000 clones. The CDR3 has 15 residues. Germline CDR1 is SEHNR and CDR2 is FQNEAQ (reference sequence). The V segment lost 3 bases and the J segment 7 bases; nucleotides outside the gene matches: 8. This chain connects TRBV7-9 to TRBJ1-1; TRBD1 matches 10 bases. The sample was PBMCs. The receptor comes from a man between 40 and 49 years old in good health and CMV-seronegative. This chain's CDR3 is CASSFPGTGEDEAFF. The CDR3 coding sequence is TGTGCCAGCAGCTTTCCCGGGACAGGGGAGGATGAAGCTTTCTTT. The complete variable domain, with remaining parts taken from reference TRBV7-9 and TRBJ1-1, reads DTGVSQNPRHKITKRGQNVTFRCDPISEHNRLYWYRQTLGQGPEFLTYFQNEAQLEKSRLLSDRFSAERPKGSFSTLEIQRTEQGDSAMYLCASSFPGTGEDEAFFGQGTRLTVV.